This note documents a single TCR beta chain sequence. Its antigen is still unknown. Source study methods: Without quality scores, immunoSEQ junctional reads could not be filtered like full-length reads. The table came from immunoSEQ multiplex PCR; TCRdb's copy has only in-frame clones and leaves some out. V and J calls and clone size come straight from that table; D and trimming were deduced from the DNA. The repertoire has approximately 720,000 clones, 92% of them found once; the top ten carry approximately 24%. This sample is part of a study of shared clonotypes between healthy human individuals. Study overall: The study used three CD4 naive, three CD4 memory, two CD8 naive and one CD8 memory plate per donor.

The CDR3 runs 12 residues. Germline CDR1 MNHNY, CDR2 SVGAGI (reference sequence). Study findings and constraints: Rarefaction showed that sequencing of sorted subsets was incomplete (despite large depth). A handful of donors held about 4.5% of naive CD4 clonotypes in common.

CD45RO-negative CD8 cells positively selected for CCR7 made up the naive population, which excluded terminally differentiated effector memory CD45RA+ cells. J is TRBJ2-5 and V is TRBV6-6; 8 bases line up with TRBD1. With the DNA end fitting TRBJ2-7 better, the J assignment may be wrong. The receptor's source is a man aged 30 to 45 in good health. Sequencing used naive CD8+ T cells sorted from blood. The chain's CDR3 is CASTTGAYEQYF. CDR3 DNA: TGTGCCAGCACGACAGGGGCCTACGAGCAGTACTTC.